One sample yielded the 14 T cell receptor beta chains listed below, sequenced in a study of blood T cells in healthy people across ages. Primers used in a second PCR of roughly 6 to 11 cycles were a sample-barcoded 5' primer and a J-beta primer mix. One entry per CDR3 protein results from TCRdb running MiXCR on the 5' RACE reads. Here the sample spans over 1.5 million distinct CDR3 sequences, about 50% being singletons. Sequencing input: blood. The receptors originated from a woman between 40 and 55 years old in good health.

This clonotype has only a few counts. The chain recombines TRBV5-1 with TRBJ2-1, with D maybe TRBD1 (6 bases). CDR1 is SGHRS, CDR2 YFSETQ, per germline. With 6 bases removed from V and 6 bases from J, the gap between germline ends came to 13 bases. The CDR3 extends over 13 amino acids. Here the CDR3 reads CASTLGAGNEQFF. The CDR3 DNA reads TGCGCCAGCACTTTGGGGGCGGGCAATGAGCAGTTCTTC.

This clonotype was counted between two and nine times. The CDR3 DNA reads as TGCGCCAGCAGCCAAGAACCGGGACAGGGTTTTAGCTATGGCTACACCTTC. Amino acids: CASSQEPGQGFSYGYTF. V usage is TRBV4-3 and J usage is TRBJ1-2, with 9 bases lining up with TRBD1. The ends lost 0 bases at V and 4 bases at J; junction bases unmatched: 9. CDR1 is LGHNA and CDR2 is YSLEER in the germline V gene. The CDR3 contains 17 residues.

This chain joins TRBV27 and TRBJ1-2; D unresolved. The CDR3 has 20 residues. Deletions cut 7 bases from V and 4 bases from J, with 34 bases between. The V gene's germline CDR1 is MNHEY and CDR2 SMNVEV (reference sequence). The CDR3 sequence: CASTARNSFGVFKGGYGYTF. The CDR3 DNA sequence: TGTGCCAGCACGGCGCGAAATAGTTTTGGCGTCTTTAAGGGAGGCTATGGCTACACCTTC.

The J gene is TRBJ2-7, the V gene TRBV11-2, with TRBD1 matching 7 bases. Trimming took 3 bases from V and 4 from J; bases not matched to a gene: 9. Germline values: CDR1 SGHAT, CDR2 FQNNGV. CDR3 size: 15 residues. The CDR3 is CASSFGLGQMYEQYF. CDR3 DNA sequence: TGTGCCAGCAGCTTCGGGTTGGGACAGATGTACGAGCAGTACTTC.

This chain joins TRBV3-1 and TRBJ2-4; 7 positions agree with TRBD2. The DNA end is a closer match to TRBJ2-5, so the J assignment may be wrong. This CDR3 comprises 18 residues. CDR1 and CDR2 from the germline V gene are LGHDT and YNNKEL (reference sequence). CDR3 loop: CASSQVRRGSSEKETQYF. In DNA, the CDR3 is TGTGCCAGCAGCCAAGTAAGGCGGGGGAGTTCCGAAAAAGAGACCCAGTACTTC.

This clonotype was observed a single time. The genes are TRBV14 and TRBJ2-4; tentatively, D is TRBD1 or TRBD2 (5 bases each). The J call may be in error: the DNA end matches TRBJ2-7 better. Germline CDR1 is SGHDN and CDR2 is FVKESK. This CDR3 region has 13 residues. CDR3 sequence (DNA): TGTGCCAGCAGCATGACCGGGGCCCACGAGCAGTACTTC. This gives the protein CASSMTGAHEQYF.

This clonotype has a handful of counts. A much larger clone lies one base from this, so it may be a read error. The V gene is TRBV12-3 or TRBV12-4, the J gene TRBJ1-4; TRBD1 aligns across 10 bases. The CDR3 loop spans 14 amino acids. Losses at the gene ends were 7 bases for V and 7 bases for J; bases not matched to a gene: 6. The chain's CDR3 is CASTPGQGSEKLFF. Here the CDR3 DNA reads TGTGCCAGCACCCCGGGACAGGGGAGTGAAAAACTGTTTTTT.

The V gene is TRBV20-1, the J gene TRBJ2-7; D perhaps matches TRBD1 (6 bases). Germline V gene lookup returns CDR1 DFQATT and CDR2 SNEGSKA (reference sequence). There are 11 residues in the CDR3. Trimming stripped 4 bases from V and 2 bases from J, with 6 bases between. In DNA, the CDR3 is TGCAGTGCTAAGGGGGCCTACGAGCAGTACTTC. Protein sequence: CSAKGAYEQYF.

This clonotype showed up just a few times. The CDR3 loop is CASSSYKGLAGVHVDTQYF. The CDR3, as DNA: TGTGCCAGCAGCTCGTATAAGGGACTAGCGGGGGTTCATGTAGATACGCAGTATTTT. This chain links TRBV13 with TRBJ2-3; the match to TRBD2 covers 14 bases. This CDR3 has 19 amino acids. V shed 4 bases, J shed 5 bases, and the junction held 14 bases outside the gene matches. Germline loops: CDR1 PRHDT, CDR2 FYEKMQ (reference sequence).

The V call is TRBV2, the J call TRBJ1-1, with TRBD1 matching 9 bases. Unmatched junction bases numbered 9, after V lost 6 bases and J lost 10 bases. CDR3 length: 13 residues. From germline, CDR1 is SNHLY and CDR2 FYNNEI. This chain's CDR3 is CASRTGGGWRAFF. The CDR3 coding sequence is TGTGCCAGCAGAACAGGGGGCGGATGGAGAGCTTTCTTT.

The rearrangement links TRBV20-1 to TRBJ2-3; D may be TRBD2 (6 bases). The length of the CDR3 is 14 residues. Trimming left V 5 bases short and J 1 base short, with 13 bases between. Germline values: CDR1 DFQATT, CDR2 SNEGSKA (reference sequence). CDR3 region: CSAGGDLGTDTQYF. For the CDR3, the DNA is TGCAGTGCTGGCGGGGATCTCGGCACAGATACGCAGTATTTT.

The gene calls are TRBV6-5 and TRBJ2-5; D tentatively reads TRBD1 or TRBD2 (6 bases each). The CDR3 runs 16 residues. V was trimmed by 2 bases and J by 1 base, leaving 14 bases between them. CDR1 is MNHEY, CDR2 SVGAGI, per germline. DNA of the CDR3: TGTGCCAGCAGTTACGGCATCGGGGGCCTCCAAGAGACCCAGTACTTC. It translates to CASSYGIGGLQETQYF.

This CDR3 is CASRLLGSPLHF. The CDR3 nucleotides read TGTGCCAGCAGGCTCTTGGGTTCACCCCTCCACTTT. The chain employs TRBV6-5 and TRBJ1-6; D gene uncertain. CDR1 MNHEY and CDR2 SVGAGI come from the germline V gene. V dropped 6 bases and J dropped 9 bases, with 9 bases sitting between them. The CDR3 totals 12 residues.

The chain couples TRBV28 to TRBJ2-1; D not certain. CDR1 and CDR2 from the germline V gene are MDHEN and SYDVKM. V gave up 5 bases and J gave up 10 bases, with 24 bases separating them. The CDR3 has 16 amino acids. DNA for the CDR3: TGTGCCAGCAGTATCCCCAAGGCCTTCGTGTCCTACGAGCAGTTCTTC. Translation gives CASSIPKAFVSYEQFF.